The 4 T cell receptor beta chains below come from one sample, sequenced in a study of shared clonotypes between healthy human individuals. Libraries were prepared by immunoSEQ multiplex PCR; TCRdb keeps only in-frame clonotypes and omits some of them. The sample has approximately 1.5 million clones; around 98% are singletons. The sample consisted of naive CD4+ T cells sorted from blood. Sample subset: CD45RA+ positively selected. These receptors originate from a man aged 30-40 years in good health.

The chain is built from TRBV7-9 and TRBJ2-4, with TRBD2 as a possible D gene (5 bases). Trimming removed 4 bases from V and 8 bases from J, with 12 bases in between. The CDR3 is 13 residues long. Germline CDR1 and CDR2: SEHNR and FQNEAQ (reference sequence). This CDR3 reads CASSYTPGDIQYF. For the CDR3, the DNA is TGTGCCAGCAGCTATACTCCCGGGGACATTCAGTACTTC.

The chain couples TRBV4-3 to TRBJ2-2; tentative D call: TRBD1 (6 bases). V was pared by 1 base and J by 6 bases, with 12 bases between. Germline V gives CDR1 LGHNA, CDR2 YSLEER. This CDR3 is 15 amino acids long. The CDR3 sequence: CASSQGNRAAGELFF. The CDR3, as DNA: TGCGCCAGCAGCCAAGGAAACAGGGCTGCCGGGGAGCTGTTTTTT.

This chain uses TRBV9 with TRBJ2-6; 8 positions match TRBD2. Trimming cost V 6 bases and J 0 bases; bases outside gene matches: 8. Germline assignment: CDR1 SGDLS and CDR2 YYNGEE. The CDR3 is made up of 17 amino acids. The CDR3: CASTLSSGSSGANVLTF. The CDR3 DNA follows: TGTGCCAGCACCCTATCCAGCGGGAGCTCTGGGGCCAACGTCCTGACTTTC.

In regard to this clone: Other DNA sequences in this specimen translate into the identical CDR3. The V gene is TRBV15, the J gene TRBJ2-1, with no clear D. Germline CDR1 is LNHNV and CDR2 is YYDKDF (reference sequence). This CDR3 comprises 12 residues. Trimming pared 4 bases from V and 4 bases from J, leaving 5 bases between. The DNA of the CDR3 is TGTGCCACCAGCACTGGTTACAATGAGCAGTTCTTC. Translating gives CATSTGYNEQFF.